Following are 10 T cell receptor beta chains from one sample sequenced in a study of cytomegalovirus exposure and HLA in healthy donors. Primers: 60 Vbeta forward and 13 Jbeta reverse. The repertoire was sequenced with immunoSEQ multiplex PCR; TCRdb's copy has only in-frame clones and lacks some. Counted here are more than 95,000 clones, about four fifths occurring once; the ten biggest clones make up 2.1%. Material: PBMCs. Source of these receptors: a man aged 25-45 years in good health and CMV-seronegative.

This clone is a singleton in its sample. V gene TRBV30 combines with J gene TRBJ2-3; D perhaps matches TRBD2 (5 bases). Trimming took off 0 bases at V and 3 bases at J, with 22 bases between the two ends. Germline V gene data show CDR1 as GTSNPN and CDR2 as SVGIG (reference sequence). The CDR3 has 18 amino acids. The chain's CDR3 is CAWSVSGSGVMGTDTQYF. DNA of the CDR3: TGTGCCTGGAGTGTATCGGGGTCGGGCGTGATGGGGACAGATACGCAGTATTTT. The variable domain in full, with the rest retrieved from reference TRBV30 and TRBJ2-3, is SQTIHQWPATLVQPVGSPLSLECTVEGTSNPNLYWYRQAAGRGLQLLFYSVGIGQISSEVPQNLSASRPQDRQFILSSKKLLLSDSGFYLCAWSVSGSGVMGTDTQYFGPGTRLTVL.

The V gene is TRBV5-4, the J gene TRBJ2-2, with D possibly matching TRBD2 (5 bases). Trimming cost V 1 base and J 0 bases, with 7 bases left between them. This CDR3 is 15 amino acids long. CDR1 is SGHNT and CDR2 is YYREEE in the germline V gene (reference sequence). In DNA form, the CDR3 reads TGTGCCAGCAGCTTGCGGACTTCGAACACCGGGGAGCTGTTTTTT. Translating it yields CASSLRTSNTGELFF.

There are a few counts of this clone. This chain joins TRBV2 and TRBJ1-3, with 8 bases aligning to TRBD1. Trimming cost V 4 bases and J 4 bases; bases outside gene matches: 3. CDR3 size: 14 residues. CDR1 is SNHLY and CDR2 is FYNNEI in the germline V gene. DNA of the CDR3: TGTGCCAGCAGTGCAGGGGGCTCAGGAAACACCATATATTTT. As protein: CASSAGGSGNTIYF.

This chain joins TRBV7-7 and TRBJ2-3; 7 bases match TRBD1. The CDR3 has 16 amino acids. With V trimmed by 0 bases and J by 1 base, 4 bases remained unmatched. From germline, CDR1 is SSHAT and CDR2 FNYEAQ (reference sequence). CDR3 in amino acids: CASSLALGQGTDTQYF. In DNA form, the CDR3 reads TGTGCCAGCAGCTTAGCGCTAGGACAGGGCACAGATACGCAGTATTTT.

The V gene is TRBV4-3, the J gene TRBJ2-7, with D tentatively TRBD2 (6 bases). V was pared by 1 base and J by 2 bases, with 21 bases between. Germline V lookup: CDR1 LGHNA, CDR2 YSLEER. The CDR3 contains 18 residues. The CDR3 sequence: CASSQAGTHQVAAYEQYF. The CDR3, as DNA: TGCGCCAGCAGCCAAGCAGGGACCCACCAAGTAGCGGCCTACGAGCAGTACTTC.

The V gene is TRBV28, the J gene TRBJ2-5; 7 bases line up with TRBD2. The V gene end was trimmed by 1 base and the J gene end by 9 bases; junction bases not matched to a gene: 2. CDR3 length: 12 residues. In germline, CDR1 is MDHEN, CDR2 SYDVKM. The CDR3 DNA sequence: TGTGCCAGCAGTTTATTCCGGGAGGCCCAGTACTTC. It yields the protein CASSLFREAQYF.

This rearrangement joins TRBV19 to TRBJ1-3; TRBD1 might be the D (5 bases). The CDR3 totals 17 residues. Germline-derived CDR1 and CDR2 are LNHDA and SQIVND (reference sequence). V was pared by 4 bases and J by 0 bases, with 16 bases between. The CDR3 bases are TGTGCCAGTAGTACAACCCTCGACAGTCGCTCTGGAAACACCATATATTTT. As protein: CASSTTLDSRSGNTIYF. The full variable domain, with the rest looked up from reference TRBV19 and TRBJ1-3, is DGGITQSPKYLFRKEGQNVTLSCEQNLNHDAMYWYRQDPGQGLRLIYYSQIVNDFQKGDIAEGYSVSREKKESFPLTVTSAQKNPTAFYLCASSTTLDSRSGNTIYFGEGSWLTVV.

This clone was seen a handful of times. This chain uses TRBV29-1 with TRBJ2-7; possibly TRBD2 for D (6 bases). This CDR3 is built from 13 residues. V was clipped by 4 bases and J by 3 bases, with 13 bases between them. Germline CDR1 reads SQVTM; CDR2 reads ANQGSEA. CDR3 sequence (DNA): TGCAGCGTTGTGACTAGAGGGAACTACGAGCAGTACTTC. The encoded protein is CSVVTRGNYEQYF.

This clone was found a few times. V gene TRBV30 combines with J gene TRBJ2-3; 10 bases agree with TRBD2. CDR3 length equals 14 residues. Germline V gene sequence: CDR1 GTSNPN, CDR2 SVGIG (reference sequence). Trimming cost V 5 bases and J 1 base; bases outside gene matches: 3. DNA of the CDR3: TGTGCCTGGGCCAGCGGGGGGGGCACAGATACGCAGTATTTT. It translates to CAWASGGGTDTQYF. The variable domain in full, completed from reference TRBV30 and TRBJ2-3, reads SQTIHQWPATLVQPVGSPLSLECTVEGTSNPNLYWYRQAAGRGLQLLFYSVGIGQISSEVPQNLSASRPQDRQFILSSKKLLLSDSGFYLCAWASGGGTDTQYFGPGTRLTVL.

The CDR3 bases are TGCGCCAGCAGCTTGGTCCCTAGCGGGGGGACAAGAGACAATGAGCAGTTCTTC. Its protein product is CASSLVPSGGTRDNEQFF. The V and J genes are TRBV5-1 and TRBJ2-1; 11 nucleotides agree with TRBD2. From germline, CDR1 is SGHRS and CDR2 YFSETQ. With 0 bases clipped from V and 5 bases from J, the junction kept 10 bases outside the gene matches. The CDR3 consists of 18 residues. The variable domain in full, with the rest retrieved from reference TRBV5-1 and TRBJ2-1, is KAGVTQTPRYLIKTRGQQVTLSCSPISGHRSVSWYQQTPGQGLQFLFEYFSETQRNKGNFPGRFSGRQFSNSRSEMNVSTLELGDSALYLCASSLVPSGGTRDNEQFFGPGTRLTVL.